Shown below are 31 T cell receptor beta chains from a single sample sequenced in a study of vaccination effects on CD4 cells after COVID-19. The data were produced by immunoSEQ multiplex PCR, yet TCRdb's version contains in-frame clones alone and is incomplete. This table has 74,000 or so clones, over 70% appearing once. Their specific antigens are unknown. Before any sequencing was done, the ViraFEST assay used viral peptide pools to expand antigen-specific CD4+ T cells. Subsequent to 10 days of culture, CD4+ T cells were isolated. The healthy vaccine recipients, who had no prior SARS-CoV-2 infection, showed negative nucleocapsid antibodies. The input for sequencing was CD4+ T cells from PBMCs cultured with SARS-CoV-2 spike peptides, taken before COVID-19 vaccination. The receptors here all came from a human donor who received a COVID-19 vaccine.

V gene TRBV6-2 or TRBV6-3 combines with J gene TRBJ2-3; 8 bases map to TRBD1. The V and J ends lost 4 bases and 0 bases, in that order; junction bases with no gene match: 3. The length of the CDR3 is 15 residues. Germline V gene lookup returns CDR1 MNHEY and CDR2 SVGEGT. The CDR3 loop reads CASSLRTGSTDTQYF. Written as DNA, the CDR3 is TGTGCCAGCAGTTTGAGGACAGGGAGCACAGATACGCAGTATTTT.

The chain carries TRBV5-8 and TRBJ2-3; D ambiguous. The CDR3 is 14 amino acids. V was cut by 7 bases and J by 0 bases, with 12 bases left in between. Germline values: CDR1 SGHTS, CDR2 YDEGEE. CDR3 region: CASPGWLSTDTQYF. The DNA for the CDR3 is TGTGCCAGCCCCGGTTGGCTTAGCACAGATACGCAGTATTTT.

V and J are TRBV5-1 and TRBJ2-1, with 7 bases matching TRBD1. V was clipped by 2 bases and J by 7 bases; unmatched bases: 3. Germline V gene sequence: CDR1 SGHRS, CDR2 YFSETQ. The CDR3 totals 13 residues. DNA of the CDR3: TGCGCCAGCAGCTTCGACAGGGTTAATGAGCAGTTCTTC. This codes for CASSFDRVNEQFF. The full variable domain, rest sourced from reference TRBV5-1 and TRBJ2-1, is KAGVTQTPRYLIKTRGQQVTLSCSPISGHRSVSWYQQTPGQGLQFLFEYFSETQRNKGNFPGRFSGRQFSNSRSEMNVSTLELGDSALYLCASSFDRVNEQFFGPGTRLTVL.

The V gene is TRBV28, the J gene TRBJ1-2, with a tentative D call TRBD1 (5 bases). Trimming stripped 8 bases from V and 5 bases from J, with 18 bases between. CDR3 length: 14 amino acids. The V gene's germline CDR1 is MDHEN and CDR2 SYDVKM. CDR3: CASSRETAYYGYTF. CDR3 bases: TGTGCCAGCTCTCGAGAGACAGCTTATTATGGCTACACCTTC.

The chain uses TRBV19 and TRBJ2-7; 9 bases line up with TRBD2. The V gene's germline CDR1 is LNHDA and CDR2 SQIVND (reference sequence). The CDR3 extends over 15 amino acids. The J segment lost 2 bases and the V segment lost 4 bases, leaving 6 bases of the junction unmatched. CDR3 residues: CASSRSGGPTYEQYV. As DNA, the CDR3 is TGTGCCAGTAGTAGAAGCGGGGGGCCTACCTACGAGCAGTACGTC.

V and J are TRBV5-1 and TRBJ2-5, with D perhaps matching TRBD1 (5 bases). This CDR3 is built from 15 residues. Germline CDR1 reads SGHRS; CDR2 reads YFSETQ. The V gene lost 0 bases and the J gene lost 3 bases, with 12 bases spanning the gap. CDR3 nucleotides: TGCGCCAGCAGCTTGGGAGCGTCCAGGGAAGAGACCCAGTACTTC. This gives the protein CASSLGASREETQYF.

This clone showed up just a few times. The gene calls are TRBV4-3 and TRBJ2-5; no clear D. Per germline, CDR1 LGHNA and CDR2 YSLEER. The V and J ends lost 1 base and 2 bases respectively, with 11 bases between them. The CDR3 loop spans 15 amino acids. The chain's CDR3 is CASSQVFGRQETQYF. The CDR3 DNA sequence: TGCGCCAGCAGCCAAGTCTTCGGACGGCAAGAGACCCAGTACTTC.

This clone has a single count. This chain connects TRBV7-2 to TRBJ2-1, with D hard to call. The CDR3 consists of 14 residues. V was shortened by 1 base and J by 0 bases, with 4 bases between the two germline ends. The germline V gene encodes CDR1 SGHTA and CDR2 FQGNSA. The CDR3 nucleotides are TGTGCCAGCAGCTTAGGGACCTCCTACAATGAGCAGTTCTTC. It codes for CASSLGTSYNEQFF.

This clone was seen once. The rearrangement joins TRBV5-4 to TRBJ2-5; D unresolved. The CDR3 is 13 residues long. The V end lost 2 bases, the J end lost 5 bases, and 10 bases lay between the germline ends. Germline CDR1 SGHNT, CDR2 YYREEE (reference sequence). CDR3 in DNA: TGTGCCAGCAGCTTTCAATCGTCGGAGACCCAGTACTTC. As protein: CASSFQSSETQYF.

V is TRBV9 and J is TRBJ1-2; no definite D call. The CDR3 has 12 residues. Germline values: CDR1 SGDLS, CDR2 YYNGEE. V lost 0 bases and J 5 bases, leaving 5 bases between the germline ends. The CDR3 nucleotides read TGTGCCAGCAGCGTAGATGCTTATGGCTACACCTTC. Amino acid sequence: CASSVDAYGYTF.

The chain links TRBV4-1 to TRBJ2-2; TRBD2 aligns across 13 bases. V gave up 3 bases and J gave up 5 bases; unmatched junction bases: 3. This CDR3 region has 16 residues. Germline CDR1 and CDR2: MGHRA and YSYEKL. As DNA, the CDR3 is TGCGCCAGCAGCCATCCGGGACTAGCGGGGACCGGGGAGCTGTTTTTT. This translates into CASSHPGLAGTGELFF.

The chain joins TRBV19 to TRBJ1-2; D is unresolved. The V gene lost 8 bases and the J gene lost 6 bases, with 16 bases spanning the gap. Germline V lookup: CDR1 LNHDA, CDR2 SQIVND (reference sequence). The CDR3 has 13 amino acids. The CDR3 sequence: CASHDGTRDGYTF. The CDR3 nucleotides read TGTGCCAGTCATGACGGCACTCGGGATGGCTACACCTTC.

The chain employs TRBV19 and TRBJ2-5; 8 bases match TRBD1. J lost 5 bases, V lost 4 bases, and 9 bases had no gene match. The CDR3 spans 15 residues. The germline V gene encodes CDR1 LNHDA and CDR2 SQIVND (reference sequence). The CDR3 DNA follows: TGTGCCAGTAGTACCCCCCGACAGGGGAAGGAGACCCAGTACTTC. It codes for CASSTPRQGKETQYF.

The chain joins TRBV24-1 to TRBJ2-2; D not resolved. The germline V and J ends were trimmed by 1 base and 1 base, with 6 bases remaining between them. The CDR3 is 15 residues long. Germline CDR1 reads KGHDR; CDR2 reads SFDVKD. CDR3 in amino acids: CATSDFYRNTGELFF. CDR3 DNA sequence: TGTGCCACCAGTGATTTTTACAGGAACACCGGGGAGCTGTTTTTT.

This sequence joins TRBV7-8 and TRBJ1-5; 7 bases are a match to TRBD1. The germline V gene encodes CDR1 SGHVS and CDR2 FQNEAQ. CDR3 size: 14 residues. The ends lost 5 bases at V and 5 bases at J; junction bases unmatched: 6. CDR3 loop: CASSAGTAYQPQHF. In nucleotides, the CDR3 is TGTGCCAGCAGCGCAGGGACAGCCTATCAGCCCCAGCATTTT.

The chain combines TRBV12-3 or TRBV12-4 with TRBJ2-4; D is undetermined. The CDR3 has 12 residues. The V end was cut by 6 bases, the J end by 8 bases, with 11 bases between. This CDR3 reads CASRYDGDIQYF. Written as DNA, the CDR3 is TGTGCCAGCAGGTACGATGGAGACATTCAGTACTTC.

The chain recombines TRBV11-3 with TRBJ2-2; D gene uncertain. Germline V gene lookup returns CDR1 SGHNT and CDR2 YENEEA. The CDR3 loop spans 13 amino acids. Trimming stripped 2 bases from V and 0 bases from J, with 1 base between. CDR3 region: CASSLSNTGELFF. Here the CDR3 DNA reads TGTGCCAGCAGCTTATCGAACACCGGGGAGCTGTTTTTT. The variable domain in full, completed from reference TRBV11-3 and TRBJ2-2, reads EAGVVQSPRYKIIEKKQPVAFWCNPISGHNTLYWYLQNLGQGPELLIRYENEEAVDDSQLPKDRFSAERLKGVDSTLKIQPAELGDSAVYLCASSLSNTGELFFGEGSRLTVL.

The J gene is TRBJ2-1, the V gene TRBV29-1, with 8 bases lining up with TRBD1. The junction had 6 bases not matched to a gene; V was cut back by 7 bases and J by 7 bases. This CDR3 comprises 12 residues. The germline gives CDR1 SQVTM, CDR2 ANQGSEA. This chain's CDR3 is CSARRQGNEQFF. CDR3 bases: TGCAGCGCTAGGCGACAGGGGAATGAGCAGTTCTTC.

The chain uses TRBV9 and TRBJ2-3, with D tentatively TRBD1 or TRBD2 (5 bases each). This CDR3 region has 15 residues. V was cut by 5 bases and J by 4 bases, with 17 bases left in between. The germline V gene encodes CDR1 SGDLS and CDR2 YYNGEE. In DNA, the CDR3 is TGTGCCAGCAGTCCCGCCCTGTTGGGACCAGATACGCAGTATTTT. Residues: CASSPALLGPDTQYF.

This clone was seen only a few times. The chain carries TRBV11-2 and TRBJ1-2; the match to TRBD1 covers 8 bases. The CDR3 has 16 residues. V was clipped by 5 bases and J by 5 bases; unmatched bases: 13. The germline V gene has CDR1 SGHAT and CDR2 FQNNGV. CDR3 protein: CASSPLQDGTGYGYTF. Written as DNA, the CDR3 is TGTGCCAGCAGCCCACTACAAGACGGGACAGGTTATGGCTACACCTTC.

The chain employs TRBV7-2 and TRBJ2-5; 9 bases map to TRBD2. V was pared by 8 bases and J by 1 base, with 8 bases of the junction left unmatched. CDR1 and CDR2 from the germline V gene are SGHTA and FQGNSA. The CDR3 extends over 15 amino acids. The CDR3 coding sequence is TGTGCCAGCCGTAGGGTAGCGGGGGTCCAAGAGACCCAGTACTTC. Amino acids: CASRRVAGVQETQYF.

This sequence joins TRBV5-1 and TRBJ1-2, with unresolved D. With 0 bases removed from V and 6 bases from J, the gap between germline ends came to 9 bases. This CDR3 comprises 13 residues. The germline CDR1 and CDR2 sequences are SGHRS and YFSETQ. The CDR3 DNA follows: TGCGCCAGCAGCTTGGAGGGCTCGAATGGCTACACCTTC. Translating gives CASSLEGSNGYTF.

The CDR3 region has the DNA TGTGCCAGCAGGACCCACTGGGCCTACGAGCAGTACGTC. Its translation: CASRTHWAYEQYV. This chain links TRBV6-5 with TRBJ2-7; D not resolved. V lost 6 bases, J lost 2 bases, and 11 bases lay in between. This CDR3 is built from 13 residues. Per germline, CDR1 MNHEY and CDR2 SVGAGI.

A word on this clone: Other DNA sequences in the sample encode the same CDR3. The V and J genes are TRBV4-1 and TRBJ1-4, with D uncertain. The CDR3 loop spans 15 amino acids. The V and J ends lost 0 bases and 7 bases respectively, with 12 bases between them. Germline values: CDR1 MGHRA, CDR2 YSYEKL. In DNA form, the CDR3 reads TGCGCCAGCAGCCAAGATCGAGGATTGGGTGAAAAACTGTTTTTT. Its protein product is CASSQDRGLGEKLFF.

The genes are TRBV2 and TRBJ1-3; D is unresolved. The germline V gene encodes CDR1 SNHLY and CDR2 FYNNEI. CDR3 size: 14 residues. Trimming removed 4 bases at V and 0 bases at J, with 7 bases between. The CDR3 sequence is CASSGQISGNTIYF. Here the CDR3 DNA reads TGTGCCAGCAGTGGGCAGATCTCTGGAAACACCATATATTTT.

The CDR3 nucleotides read TGTGCCAGCAGCTTAGCTGAGGGTATCAGAACCTACAATGAGCAGTTCTTC. Its protein is CASSLAEGIRTYNEQFF. The V and J genes are TRBV7-8 and TRBJ2-1; tentative D call: TRBD2 (5 bases). Between the trimmed V and J ends, which lost 0 bases and 2 bases, there was a span of 14 bases. Germline CDR1 reads SGHVS; CDR2 reads FQNEAQ. The CDR3 has 17 amino acids.

This chain links TRBV19 with TRBJ1-2, with 7 positions matching TRBD1. V trimming: 7 bases; J trimming: 1 base; junction bases outside the gene matches: 9. Looked up from germline, CDR1 is LNHDA and CDR2 is SQIVND (reference sequence). The CDR3 length is 15 residues. CDR3 in amino acids: CASTPDRRDNYGYTF. In DNA form, the CDR3 reads TGTGCCAGTACCCCGGACAGGCGGGATAACTATGGCTACACCTTC.

The table lists this clone with a count of one. This sequence joins TRBV7-2 and TRBJ2-2, with 11 bases that match TRBD1. The CDR3 sequence is 16 residues long. V shed 5 bases, J shed 9 bases, and the junction held 11 bases outside the gene matches. Germline CDR1 is SGHTA and CDR2 is FQGNSA. CDR3 sequence (DNA): TGTGCCAGCAGCCCAGGGACAGGGGGGGGTTACCGGGAGCTGTTTTTT. Translating it yields CASSPGTGGGYRELFF.

V and J are TRBV2 and TRBJ2-5; a weak D match, TRBD1 (6 bases). V was clipped by 3 bases and J by 5 bases, with 19 bases between them. Germline CDR1 and CDR2: SNHLY and FYNNEI. CDR3 size: 16 residues. CDR3 loop: CASSDQGVARGETQYF. The CDR3 nucleotides are TGTGCCAGCAGTGACCAAGGGGTAGCGAGGGGGGAGACCCAGTACTTC.

The V gene is TRBV2, the J gene TRBJ2-5; D remains ambiguous. This CDR3 has 13 amino acids. Trimming took 4 bases from V and 5 from J, leaving 11 bases between them. The germline CDR1 and CDR2 sequences are SNHLY and FYNNEI. CDR3 sequence: CASSVVLRETQYF. The CDR3 nucleotides read TGTGCCAGCAGTGTGGTCCTCAGGGAGACCCAGTACTTC.

The chain uses TRBV6-5 and TRBJ2-1; D remains ambiguous. V was cut by 8 bases and J by 0 bases, with 14 bases left in between. Germline CDR1 MNHEY, CDR2 SVGAGI. The CDR3 contains 15 residues. The CDR3 reads CASRFRSSSYNEQFF. The CDR3 nucleotides read TGTGCCAGCCGTTTCCGGTCTAGCTCCTACAATGAGCAGTTCTTC.